Listed below are T cell receptor beta chains from one sample, sequenced in a study of neurological immune-mediated disorders. TCRdb re-called the 5' RACE reads through MiXCR, storing one row per CDR3 protein. The sample holds 65,000 to 90,000 distinct CDR3 sequences; about 9.3% are singletons and the top ten take 1.8%. Material for sequencing was PBMCs. These receptors were obtained from a man aged 35 to 55 in good health. CDR3s include the opening cysteine and the closing phenylalanine or tryptophan. A D gene is named only where the DNA matches it firmly. Rows may omit the clone size; those that give it use once, few, many or a size class.

clone_size: many
d_call: TRBD2
j_call: TRBJ2-3
v_call: TRBV20-1
cdr3_aa: CSARIIAGYTDTQYF
cdr3_nt: TGCAGTGCTAGGATAATAGCGGGATACACAGATACGCAGTATTTT

clone_size: few
d_call: TRBD1
j_call: TRBJ1-2
v_call: TRBV7-2
cdr3_aa: CASSPGGKANYGYTF
cdr3_nt: TGTGCCAGCAGCCCAGGGGGGAAGGCTAACTATGGCTACACCTTC

clone_size: many
d_call: -
j_call: TRBJ2-7
v_call: TRBV5-1
cdr3_aa: CASTYSPQAYEQYF
cdr3_nt: TGCGCCAGCACCTACTCACCACAAGCTTACGAGCAGTACTTC

clone_size: -
d_call: TRBD2
j_call: TRBJ2-7
v_call: TRBV4-3
cdr3_aa: CASSQGRTSGAEQYF
cdr3_nt: TGCGCCAGCAGCCAAGGTCGGACTAGCGGGGCCGAACAGTACTTC

clone_size: many
d_call: -
j_call: TRBJ2-1
v_call: TRBV20-1
cdr3_aa: CSARATTDPYNEQFF
cdr3_nt: TGCAGTGCTAGAGCTACGACGGATCCATACAATGAGCAGTTCTTC

clone_size: many
d_call: -
j_call: TRBJ1-1
v_call: TRBV5-6
cdr3_aa: CASSSRSGHLNTEAFF
cdr3_nt: TGTGCCAGCAGCTCACGCTCAGGCCACCTGAACACTGAAGCTTTCTTT

clone_size: few
d_call: -
j_call: TRBJ1-1
v_call: TRBV28
cdr3_aa: CASSQNRPREAFF
cdr3_nt: TGTGCCAGCAGTCAGAACCGACCTCGCGAAGCTTTCTTT

clone_size: many
d_call: -
j_call: TRBJ2-1
v_call: TRBV6-1
cdr3_aa: CASSVWDNEQFF
cdr3_nt: TGTGCCAGCAGTGTCTGGGACAATGAGCAGTTCTTC

clone_size: few
d_call: TRBD2
j_call: TRBJ2-7
v_call: TRBV7-9
cdr3_aa: CASSSGRAGGYAEQYF
cdr3_nt: TGTGCCAGCAGCTCCGGCCGAGCGGGAGGGTACGCCGAGCAGTACTTC

clone_size: few
d_call: -
j_call: TRBJ2-3
v_call: TRBV5-1
cdr3_aa: CASSPRFFGGGTDTQYF
cdr3_nt: TGCGCCAGCAGCCCCCGTTTTTTCGGGGGAGGAACAGATACGCAGTATTTT

clone_size: once
d_call: -
j_call: TRBJ2-2
v_call: TRBV3-1
cdr3_aa: CASSQDWGGELFF
cdr3_nt: TGTGCCAGCAGCCAAGATTGGGGCGGGGAGCTGTTTTTT

clone_size: many
d_call: -
j_call: TRBJ1-3
v_call: TRBV6-5
cdr3_aa: CASREEGLIYF
cdr3_nt: TGTGCCAGCAGAGAAGAGGGGCTCATATATTTT

clone_size: -
d_call: -
j_call: TRBJ2-1
v_call: TRBV9
cdr3_aa: CASSVGGGNNEQFF
cdr3_nt: TGTGCCAGCAGCGTAGGGGGCGGCAACAATGAGCAGTTCTTC

clone_size: many
d_call: TRBD2
j_call: TRBJ2-1
v_call: TRBV6-2/TRBV6-3
cdr3_aa: CASTLAGNSYNEQFF
cdr3_nt: TGTGCCAGCACCTTAGCGGGGAACTCCTACAATGAGCAGTTCTTC

clone_size: many
d_call: TRBD1
j_call: TRBJ1-4
v_call: TRBV29-1
cdr3_aa: CSVTGGDEKLFF
cdr3_nt: TGCAGCGTGACAGGGGGTGATGAAAAACTGTTTTTT

clone_size: many
d_call: TRBD2
j_call: TRBJ2-1
v_call: TRBV7-6
cdr3_aa: CASSLGAASGSLYNEQFF
cdr3_nt: TGTGCCAGCAGCTTAGGGGCCGCTAGCGGGAGTCTTTACAATGAGCAGTTCTTC

clone_size: many
d_call: -
j_call: TRBJ1-5
v_call: TRBV9
cdr3_aa: CASSPGVGSNQPQHF
cdr3_nt: TGTGCCAGCAGCCCGGGGGTAGGGAGCAATCAGCCCCAGCATTTT

clone_size: -
d_call: -
j_call: TRBJ2-7
v_call: TRBV7-9
cdr3_aa: CASSSRTWRGLYEQYF
cdr3_nt: TGTGCCAGCAGCTCCCGGACGTGGAGGGGACTCTACGAGCAGTACTTC

clone_size: many
d_call: -
j_call: TRBJ2-2
v_call: TRBV7-3
cdr3_aa: CASSSSASTGELFF
cdr3_nt: TGTGCCAGCAGCTCTTCGGCCTCTACCGGGGAGCTGTTTTTT

clone_size: many
d_call: TRBD2
j_call: TRBJ2-2
v_call: TRBV2
cdr3_aa: CASSRLAGTGELFF
cdr3_nt: TGTGCCAGCAGTAGACTAGCGGGGACCGGGGAGCTGTTTTTT

clone_size: many
d_call: -
j_call: TRBJ2-7
v_call: TRBV6-2/TRBV6-3
cdr3_aa: CASSHNYEQYF
cdr3_nt: TGTGCCAGCAGTCACAACTACGAGCAGTACTTC

clone_size: many
d_call: -
j_call: TRBJ2-7
v_call: TRBV11-2
cdr3_aa: CASSLVLGWGPYEQYF
cdr3_nt: TGTGCCAGCAGCTTAGTACTGGGTTGGGGCCCCTACGAGCAGTACTTC

clone_size: many
d_call: TRBD1
j_call: TRBJ1-4
v_call: TRBV6-6
cdr3_aa: CASSYARDRAGEKLFF
cdr3_nt: TGTGCCAGCAGTTACGCCCGGGACAGGGCAGGAGAAAAACTGTTTTTT